The clone carrying this T cell receptor beta chain has ten or more counts. The antigen is unknown. Noted time point: persistent/refractory GD, antithyroid drugs over 5 years with positive TRAb. RNA from PBMCs was the source of the TCR library. EDTA tubes received approximately 9.8 milliliters of drawn peripheral blood. The CDR3 contains 13 residues. Germline V lookup: CDR1 LGHDT, CDR2 YNNKEL (reference sequence). Deletions cut 4 bases from V and 2 bases from J, with 8 bases between. Arm-PCR of CDR3 regions and iRepertoire HTBI primers were used to build TCR beta libraries. Using its own MiXCR run on the multiplex PCR reads, TCRdb lists one record per CDR3 protein. This sample has fewer than 600,000 distinct CDR3 sequences, with approximately 23% found just once. This sample stems from a study of regulatory T cells in long-lasting Graves disease. Study-level results: Among persistent patients, a larger number of public clonotypes were shared (approximately 3,000) than among newly diagnosed patients (under 1,000).

The specimen was peripheral blood mononuclear cells (PBMCs), collected when the disease was refractory, from a patient treated with antithyroid drugs. The chain uses TRBV3-1 and TRBJ1-1; weak D call: TRBD1 (6 bases). The sequence was collected from a female donor with Graves disease. CDR3 DNA sequence: TGTGCCAGCAGCCCGGACAGTAACACTGAAGCTTTCTTT. Amino acid sequence: CASSPDSNTEAFF.